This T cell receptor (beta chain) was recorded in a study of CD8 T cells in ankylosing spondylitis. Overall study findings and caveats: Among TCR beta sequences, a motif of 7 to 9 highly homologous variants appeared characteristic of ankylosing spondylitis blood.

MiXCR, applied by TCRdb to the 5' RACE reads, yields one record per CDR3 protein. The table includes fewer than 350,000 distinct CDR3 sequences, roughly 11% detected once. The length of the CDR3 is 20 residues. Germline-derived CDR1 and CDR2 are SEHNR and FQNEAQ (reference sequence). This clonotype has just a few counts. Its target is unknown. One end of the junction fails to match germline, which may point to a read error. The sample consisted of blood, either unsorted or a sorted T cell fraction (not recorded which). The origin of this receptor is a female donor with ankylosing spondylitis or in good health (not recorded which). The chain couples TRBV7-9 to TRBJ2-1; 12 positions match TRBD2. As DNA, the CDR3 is TGTGCCAGCAGATTAGATGGCCTAGCGGGAGGGCGGAGCTCCTACAATGAGCAGTTCTTC. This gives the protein CASRLDGLAGGRSSYNEQFF.